This paragraph covers one T cell receptor beta chain sequence. Sequencing used immunoSEQ multiplex PCR; TCRdb keeps in-frame clones, though not all of them. The sample contains fewer than 200,000 clones, 85% to 90% of which appear only once. The sample is drawn from a study of control samples from healthy donors and cancer patients. The CDR3 runs 15 residues. The junction had 11 bases not matched to a gene; V was cut back by 4 bases and J by 8 bases. Germline CDR1 and CDR2: SEHNR and FQNEAQ (reference sequence). V gene TRBV7-9 combines with J gene TRBJ1-2; 9 bases are a match to TRBD1. This TCR came from a woman aged 30 to 39 in good health. Sequencing was performed on blood. CDR3 DNA: TGTGCCAGCAGCTCCTTAGAACAGGGGGCGGAAGGCTACACCTTC. This gives the protein CASSSLEQGAEGYTF.